This paragraph reports one T cell receptor beta chain. No antigen is known for it. This specimen comes from a study of T-cell memory formation after mild COVID-19. TCRdb itself ran the 5' RACE reads through MiXCR, one entry per CDR3 protein. Of roughly 300,000 distinct CDR3 sequences detected, around 16% appear once; the ten largest clones hold roughly 25%. Trimming removed 4 bases from V and 0 bases from J; junction bases left unmatched: 7. CDR3 size: 16 residues. Looked up from germline, CDR1 is SGHVS and CDR2 is FNYEAQ. Study-level results: Some SARS-CoV-2-responding clones were already detected in memory before infection.

This rearrangement joins TRBV7-6 to TRBJ2-7, with 9 positions matching TRBD1. The TCR originated in a man aged 18 to 30 who had mild COVID-19 (a few samples of this study predate the infection). Cell type and time point are not known. Specimen: PBMCs or a T cell subset sorted from them (not recorded which). The CDR3 region is CASSSNRGRGSYEQYF. DNA of the CDR3: TGTGCCAGCAGCTCTAACAGGGGGCGGGGCTCCTACGAGCAGTACTTC.